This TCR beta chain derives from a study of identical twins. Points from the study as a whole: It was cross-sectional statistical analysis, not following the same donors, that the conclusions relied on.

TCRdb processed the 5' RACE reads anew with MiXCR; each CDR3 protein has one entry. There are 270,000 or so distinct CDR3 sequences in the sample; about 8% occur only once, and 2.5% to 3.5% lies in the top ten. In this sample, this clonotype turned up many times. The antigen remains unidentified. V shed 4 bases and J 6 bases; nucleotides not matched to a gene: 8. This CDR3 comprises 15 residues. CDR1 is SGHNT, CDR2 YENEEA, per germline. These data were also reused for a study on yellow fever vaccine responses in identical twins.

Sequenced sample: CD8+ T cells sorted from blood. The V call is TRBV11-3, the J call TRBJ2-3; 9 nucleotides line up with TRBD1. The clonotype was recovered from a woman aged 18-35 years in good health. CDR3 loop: CASSSRTGAGDTQYF. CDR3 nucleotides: TGTGCCAGCAGCTCGCGGACAGGGGCCGGTGATACGCAGTATTTT. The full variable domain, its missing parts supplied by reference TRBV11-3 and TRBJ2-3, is EAGVVQSPRYKIIEKKQPVAFWCNPISGHNTLYWYLQNLGQGPELLIRYENEEAVDDSQLPKDRFSAERLKGVDSTLKIQPAELGDSAVYLCASSSRTGAGDTQYFGPGTRLTVL.